These T cell receptor beta chains were read from a single sample in a study of CD8 T cells in ankylosing spondylitis. TCRdb recomputed calls from the 5' RACE reads with MiXCR, one row per CDR3 protein. The sample yields more than 150,000 distinct CDR3 sequences, roughly 18% seen once. Material for sequencing was blood, either unsorted or a sorted T cell fraction (not recorded which). The receptor source for this set is a male donor aged 5 to 29 with ankylosing spondylitis or in good health (not recorded which). CDR3s include the opening cysteine and the closing phenylalanine or tryptophan. The D gene is left open where the match is weak. Size values are once, few and many counts, or a class for expanded clones, and some rows have none.

J gene | V gene | clone size | D gene | CDR3 DNA | CDR3 protein
TRBJ1-5 | TRBV5-1 | many | . | TGCGCCAGCAGTGAGGGTTCTAGCAATCAGCCCCAGCATTTT | CASSEGSSNQPQHF
TRBJ2-1 | TRBV2 | . | . | TGTGCCAGCTATACGGGACATTACAATGAGCAGTTCTTC | CASYTGHYNEQFF
TRBJ2-1 | TRBV18 | . | . | TGTGCCAGCTCACCACCTGGAGACCCTCACAATGAGCAGTTCTTC | CASSPPGDPHNEQFF
TRBJ2-4 | TRBV7-2 | many | . | TGTGCCAGCAGCTTATTCTCGCGAAGACAACAGGAGGTTCAGTACTTC | CASSLFSRRQQEVQYF
TRBJ2-1 | TRBV27 | many | TRBD2 | TGTGCCAGCAGTTTATGGCCCCTAGCGGGAGCACATGAGCAGTTCTTC | CASSLWPLAGAHEQFF
TRBJ1-1 | TRBV6-2/TRBV6-3 | many | . | TGTGCCAGCAGTCCCTTGGTCACCTCCCTGAACACTGAAGCTTTCTTT | CASSPLVTSLNTEAFF
TRBJ2-2 | TRBV7-7 | many | . | TGTGCCAGCAGCCTTTCGGAAGTGAGGAACACCGGGGAGCTGTTTTTT | CASSLSEVRNTGELFF
TRBJ2-5 | TRBV6-1 | . | . | TGTGCCAGCGAGGGGAGAGAGACCCAGTACTTC | CASEGRETQYF
TRBJ2-1 | TRBV10-3 | many | TRBD2 | TGTGCCACCTCGGATCGGCGGGAGAATCTCAATGAGCAGTTCTTC | CATSDRRENLNEQFF
TRBJ1-2 | TRBV20-1 | many | TRBD1 | TGCAGTGTTAGGACAGGCGCCAACGGCTACACCTTC | CSVRTGANGYTF
TRBJ1-5 | TRBV25-1 | many | TRBD1 | TGTGCCAGCAGTGGACAGGGTCAACAGCCCCAGCATTTT | CASSGQGQQPQHF
TRBJ2-1 | TRBV5-1 | many | TRBD2 | TGCGCCAGCAGCACCCCAGGGACTAGCGGGAGGGCTAGATATGAGCAGTTCTTC | CASSTPGTSGRARYEQFF
TRBJ2-3 | TRBV19 | many | . | TGTGCCAGTACCCCCCAAGCAGCCGTGGGCACAGATACGCAGTATTTT | CASTPQAAVGTDTQYF
TRBJ2-5 | TRBV18 | many | TRBD1 | TGTGCCAGCAGCCCCGGGACAGGCGAGACCCAGTACTTC | CASSPGTGETQYF
TRBJ2-7 | TRBV28 | many | . | TGTGCCAGCAGTTTCCCCGCCTACGAGCAGTACTTC | CASSFPAYEQYF
TRBJ2-7 | TRBV27 | many | . | TGTGCCAGCAGTGGGCTGGGCGAGCAGTACTTC | CASSGLGEQYF
TRBJ2-1 | TRBV7-6 | few | TRBD2 | TGTGCCAGCAGCTCCCTAGCGGGCAACCCAAACAATGAGCAGTTCTTC | CASSSLAGNPNNEQFF
TRBJ2-1 | TRBV27 | many | TRBD2 | TGTGCCAGCAGTTTGATTGGGGTTCGTCCCGGGACTAGCGGGAGGGCCTTGAATGAGCAGTTCTTC | CASSLIGVRPGTSGRALNEQFF
TRBJ2-1 | TRBV24-1 | . | . | TGTGCCACCAGTGAGGAACAGGGATCCGATGAGCAGTTCTTC | CATSEEQGSDEQFF
TRBJ2-1 | TRBV29-1 | . | TRBD1 | TGCAGCGCCTGGGACAGTGACTACAATGAGCAGTTCTTC | CSAWDSDYNEQFF
TRBJ2-5 | TRBV18 | many | . | TGTGCCAGCTCACCGGCGACAGGAGAGGCAGAGACCCAGTACTTC | CASSPATGEAETQYF
TRBJ1-1 | TRBV27 | many | TRBD1 | TGTGCCAGCAGAGAAACAGGGGTGAACACTGAAGCTTTCTTT | CASRETGVNTEAFF
TRBJ2-1 | TRBV6-5 | many | TRBD1 | TGTGCCAGCAGACCAGACAGGGGTATGTGGAATGAGCAGTTCTTC | CASRPDRGMWNEQFF
TRBJ2-1 | TRBV29-1 | many | . | TGCAGCGTTGGCCGGGGTTACAATGAGCAGTTCTTC | CSVGRGYNEQFF
TRBJ2-7 | TRBV20-1 | many | TRBD2 | TGCAGTGCTAGAGAGATAGGACTAGCGATCTCCTACGAGCAGTACTTC | CSAREIGLAISYEQYF
TRBJ2-2 | TRBV12-3/TRBV12-4 | many | TRBD1 | TGTGCCAGCAACGACAGGGCACCCGCGAACACCGGGGAGCTGTTTTTT | CASNDRAPANTGELFF
TRBJ2-7 | TRBV12-3/TRBV12-4 | many | TRBD1 | TGTGCCAGCAGGGGACAGGGCTACGAGCAGTACTTC | CASRGQGYEQYF
TRBJ2-1 | TRBV18 | . | TRBD2 | TGTGCCAGCTCCCCAACTCTAGCGGGAGGTGGAGATGAGCAGTTCTTC | CASSPTLAGGGDEQFF
TRBJ2-7 | TRBV5-1 | many | TRBD2 | TGCGCCAGCAGCTTGCGATCCGACAGGGCGAGAAGCGGGAGGGAGGGGGACGAGCAGTACTTC | CASSLRSDRARSGREGDEQYF
TRBJ2-1 | TRBV5-1 | many | TRBD2 | TGCGCCAGCAGTCATGAGGCGGGAGCCGATGAGCAGTTCTTC | CASSHEAGADEQFF
TRBJ2-3 | TRBV7-2 | many | TRBD2 | TGTGCCAGCAGAGAATTAGCGGGAACAGATACGCAGTATTTT | CASRELAGTDTQYF
TRBJ2-1 | TRBV20-1 | many | . | TGCAGCTCTTTTGGAGGACGGTATGAGCAGTTCTTC | CSSFGGRYEQFF
TRBJ2-5 | TRBV25-1 | . | . | TGTGCCAGCAGTGAACCATTCCGGGAAGCGGAGACCCAGTACTTC | CASSEPFREAETQYF
TRBJ1-1 | TRBV2 | many | . | TGTGCCAGCAGAGACAGGTCGAACACTGAAGCTTTCTTT | CASRDRSNTEAFF
TRBJ2-7 | TRBV20-1 | . | TRBD2 | TGCAGTGCTAGAGAGGCTAGCGGAGGCTCCTACGAGCAGTACTTC | CSAREASGGSYEQYF
TRBJ2-1 | TRBV18 | many | TRBD2 | TGTGCCAGCTCACCACCGGCGGGAGGGCCGGAGTTCTTC | CASSPPAGGPEFF
TRBJ2-7 | TRBV27 | many | . | TGTGCCAGCAGTTTAATATCGCAGGGCGGGATTCACGAGCAGTACTTC | CASSLISQGGIHEQYF
TRBJ2-2 | TRBV4-3 | many | TRBD1 | TGCGCCAGCAGCCCAGACAGGGCCCCACCCGGGGAGCTGTTTTTT | CASSPDRAPPGELFF
TRBJ2-5 | TRBV11-2 | many | TRBD2 | TGTGCCAGCAGTCCGGGGACTAGCGGGAGAGGGGAGACCCAGTACTTC | CASSPGTSGRGETQYF
TRBJ2-1 | TRBV7-3 | many | TRBD2 | TGTGCCAGCAGCTTAAAAGGGACTAGCGGCTACAATGAGCAGTTCTTC | CASSLKGTSGYNEQFF
TRBJ1-4 | TRBV12-3/TRBV12-4 | many | . | TGTGCCAGCAGAAGACAGGCCTCTAATGAAAAACTGTTTTTT | CASRRQASNEKLFF
TRBJ2-1 | TRBV9 | . | . | TGTGCCAGCAGCGTAGCTCCGGGCAAAGGTTACAATGAGCAGTTCTTC | CASSVAPGKGYNEQFF
TRBJ2-5 | TRBV9 | many | . | TGTGCCAGCAATTTGTACAGAGAAGAGACCCAGTACTTC | CASNLYREETQYF
TRBJ2-5 | TRBV13 | many | . | TGTGCCAGCAGCTTTGGTCGAGAGACCCAGTACTTC | CASSFGRETQYF
TRBJ1-5 | TRBV30 | many | . | TGTGCCTGGAGTGACGGGGGGGGGTTCAATCAGCCCCAGCATTTT | CAWSDGGGFNQPQHF
TRBJ1-1 | TRBV7-3 | many | . | TGTGCCAGCAGCTTAGACAACACTGAAGCTTTCTTT | CASSLDNTEAFF
TRBJ2-1 | TRBV10-3 | once | . | TGTGCCATCAGTGAAGGGGTCGGGATAACATACAATGAGCAGTTCTTC | CAISEGVGITYNEQFF
TRBJ2-7 | TRBV28 | many | . | TGTGCCAGCACCCCCCCCGGCGGGAACTACGAGCAGTACTTC | CASTPPGGNYEQYF
TRBJ2-7 | TRBV2 | few | . | TGTGCCAGCAGCTGGACAGCCAAATACGAGCAGTACTTC | CASSWTAKYEQYF
TRBJ2-1 | TRBV7-8 | many | . | TGTGCCAGCAGCTTAACGACCCCCTCTGAGCAGTTCTTC | CASSLTTPSEQFF
TRBJ2-7 | TRBV29-1 | . | TRBD1 | TGCAGCGCTATGGGACAGGAGAATCCCTACGAGCAGTACTTC | CSAMGQENPYEQYF
TRBJ2-4 | TRBV20-1 | many | TRBD2 | TGCAGTGCTAGAGTATCGGGGGAGGGCAAAAACATTCAGTACTTC | CSARVSGEGKNIQYF